This T cell receptor beta chain appears in the sequencing data of a study of lymphopenia after photon versus proton radiotherapy. V shed 5 bases and J shed 5 bases, with 14 bases lying between them. This CDR3 is built from 14 residues. CDR1 MNHEY and CDR2 SVGAGI come from the germline V gene. Sequencing used immunoSEQ multiplex PCR; TCRdb keeps in-frame clones, though not all of them. The sample has about 70,000 clones; 75% to 90% are singletons. This receptor was taken from a man older than 75 with esophageal cancer. The specimen was peripheral blood, collected from a patient treated with proton-based radiotherapy. This chain connects TRBV6-5 to TRBJ2-3; tentatively, D is TRBD1 (5 bases). The CDR3 spells CASSGPPGIDTQYF. CDR3 DNA sequence: TGTGCCAGCAGTGGCCCCCCAGGGATAGATACGCAGTATTTT.